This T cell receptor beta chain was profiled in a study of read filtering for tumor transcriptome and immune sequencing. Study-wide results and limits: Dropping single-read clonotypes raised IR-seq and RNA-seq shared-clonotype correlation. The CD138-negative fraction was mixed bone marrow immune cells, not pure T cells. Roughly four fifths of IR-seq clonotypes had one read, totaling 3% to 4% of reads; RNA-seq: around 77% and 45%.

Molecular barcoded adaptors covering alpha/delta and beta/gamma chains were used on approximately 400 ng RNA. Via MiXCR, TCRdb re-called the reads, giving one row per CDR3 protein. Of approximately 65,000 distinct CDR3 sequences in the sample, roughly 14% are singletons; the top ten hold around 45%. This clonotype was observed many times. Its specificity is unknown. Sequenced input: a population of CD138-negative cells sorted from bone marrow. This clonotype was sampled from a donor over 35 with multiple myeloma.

DNA for the CDR3: TGTGCCAGCAGCCCGCACGGGACAGGGAATGAAAAACTGTTTTTT. It codes for CASSPHGTGNEKLFF. The chain couples TRBV9 to TRBJ1-4; TRBD1 aligns across 9 bases. Germline V gives CDR1 SGDLS, CDR2 YYNGEE. The V segment lost 4 bases and the J segment 5 bases; nucleotides outside the gene matches: 6. The CDR3 has 15 amino acids.